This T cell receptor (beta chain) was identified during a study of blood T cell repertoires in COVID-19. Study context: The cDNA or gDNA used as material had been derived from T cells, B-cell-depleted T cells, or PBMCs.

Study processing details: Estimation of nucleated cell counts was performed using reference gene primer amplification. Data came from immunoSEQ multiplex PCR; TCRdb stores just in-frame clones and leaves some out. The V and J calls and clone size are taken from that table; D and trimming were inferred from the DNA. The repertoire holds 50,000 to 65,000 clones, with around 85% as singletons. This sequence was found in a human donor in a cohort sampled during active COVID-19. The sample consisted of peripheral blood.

CDR3 DNA sequence: TGTGCCAGCAGCGCGGGGAACAGGAACACCGGGGAGCTGTTTTTT. Protein: CASSAGNRNTGELFF. The V and J genes are TRBV9 and TRBJ2-2; maybe TRBD2 (5 bases). CDR1 is SGDLS, CDR2 YYNGEE, per germline. The CDR3 covers 15 residues. V was clipped by 3 bases and J by 1 base, with 10 bases between them.